This is a list of T cell receptor beta chains from one sample in a study of blood T cell repertoires in COVID-19. Sequencing used immunoSEQ multiplex PCR; TCRdb keeps in-frame clones, though not all of them. The sample lists under 170,000 clones; approximately 88% were seen once. The material sequenced was peripheral blood. Receptors were obtained from an older man with acute or convalescent COVID-19. CDR3s include the opening cysteine and the closing phenylalanine or tryptophan. Fields, in order: D gene, clone size, V gene, J gene, CDR3 DNA, CDR3 protein. D genes are given only for firm matches. Some rows have no size entry. The others give once, few or many, or a class for an expanded clone.

.,.,TRBV6-5,TRBJ1-2,TGTGCCAGCAGTTATCAGGGTAACTATGGCTACACCTTC,CASSYQGNYGYTF
TRBD2,few,TRBV2,TRBJ2-3,TGTGCCAGCGGGGGCGGTCTAGCGGGAGTGGAGACGCAGTATTTT,CASGGGLAGVETQYF
.,.,TRBV7-3,TRBJ2-1,TGTGCCAGCAGCGATTCCGGGGGTGTCTACAATGAGCAGTTCTTC,CASSDSGGVYNEQFF
TRBD2,.,TRBV5-4,TRBJ2-2,TGTGCCAGCAGCCGGCGACTAGCGGGGTTTAACACCGGGGAGCTGTTTTTT,CASSRRLAGFNTGELFF
.,.,TRBV5-1,TRBJ1-6,TGCGCCAGCAGCTTGGAGGACGGGATCTCCTATAATTCACCCCTCCACTTT,CASSLEDGISYNSPLHF
TRBD1,few,TRBV13,TRBJ1-6,TGTGCCAGCAGCTTAGGTGCAGGGGGTGGTAACTCACCCCTCCACTTT,CASSLGAGGGNSPLHF
TRBD2,.,TRBV24-1,TRBJ2-3,TGTGCCACCAGTGATCGGAGCGGGAGGGCCGATGATACGCAGTATTTT,CATSDRSGRADDTQYF
.,.,TRBV11-2,TRBJ1-3,TGTGCCATATCAAACTCCAGGGTTGGAAACACCATATATTTT,CAISNSRVGNTIYF
TRBD1,.,TRBV7-3,TRBJ2-2,TGTGCCAGCAGCCCCCAGCCCCCAGGGGGCGATGGCACCGGGGAGCTGTTTTTT,CASSPQPPGGDGTGELFF
.,once,TRBV27,TRBJ2-3,TGTGCCAGCAGTTTAAAAGGGGGGCAGGGGGAGCCCAGGCGGGATACGCAGTATTTT,CASSLKGGQGEPRRDTQYF
TRBD1,.,TRBV9,TRBJ2-2,TGTGCCAGCAGCCCTCGGACAGGGGGCTTGGACACCGGGGAGCTGTTTTTT,CASSPRTGGLDTGELFF
.,.,TRBV6-2/TRBV6-3,TRBJ1-6,TGTGCCAGCAGTACTCAGGGCTCACCCCTCCACTTT,CASSTQGSPLHF
TRBD2,.,TRBV7-2,TRBJ2-1,TGTGCCAGCAGCTTAAGACTAGCGTCGAGCTCCTACAATGAGCAGTTCTTC,CASSLRLASSSYNEQFF
TRBD1,.,TRBV7-2,TRBJ1-2,TGTGCCAGCAGCTCCGGGACAGGGAAAGGCGGCTACACCTTC,CASSSGTGKGGYTF
TRBD1,once,TRBV11-2,TRBJ2-6,TGTGCCAGCAGCTTAGGAGCAGGGGGAATCTCTGGGGCCAACGTCCTGACTTTC,CASSLGAGGISGANVLTF
.,.,TRBV7-2,TRBJ2-5,TGTGCCAGCAGCCTTTCTCAGACCCAGTACTTC,CASSLSQTQYF
TRBD1,.,TRBV25-1,TRBJ2-2,TGTGCCAGCTCCGCGGGACAGGGCAGAATCGGGGAGCTGTTTTTT,CASSAGQGRIGELFF
.,.,TRBV6-5,TRBJ1-2,TGTGCCAGCAGTTGGCCCGCGGGATCTAACTATGGCTACACCTTC,CASSWPAGSNYGYTF
.,.,TRBV30,TRBJ1-2,TGTGCCTGGAATCAACAGGGCTTCTATGGCTACACCTTC,CAWNQQGFYGYTF
.,.,TRBV10-1,TRBJ2-1,TGCGCCAGCAGGAAAACAGATTGGAATGAGCAGTTCTTC,CASRKTDWNEQFF
.,.,TRBV19,TRBJ1-2,TGTGCCAGTAGTATTATTTGGCGGACTAACTATGGCTACACCTTC,CASSIIWRTNYGYTF
TRBD1,.,TRBV15,TRBJ1-1,TGTGCCACCAGCAGAGGGGGGGGACAGGGGTCTGAAGCTTTCTTT,CATSRGGGQGSEAFF
.,few,TRBV9,TRBJ2-3,TGTGCCAGCAGCGTAGGGGGGGGCCTTATTACAGATACGCAGTATTTT,CASSVGGGLITDTQYF